The rows below give T cell receptor beta chains drawn from one sample of a study of PD-1 blockade in classical Hodgkin lymphoma. Assay: immunoSEQ multiplex PCR; the TCRdb copy retains only in-frame clones and omits some. Counted here are 50,000 or so clones, about 90% occurring once; the ten biggest clones make up about 14%. Sequences were derived from peripheral blood mononuclear cells (PBMCs), sampled before the fourth cycle of nivolumab. These receptor sequences come from a human donor with classical Hodgkin lymphoma. The CDR3 runs from the conserved cysteine through the conserved F or W.

v_call	j_call	cdr3_aa
TRBV18	TRBJ2-7	CASSPGGSEQYF
TRBV7-9	TRBJ2-7	CATQRGLTSYEQYF
TRBV6-1	TRBJ2-7	CASLIYYEQYF
TRBV29-1	TRBJ1-1	CSAEQAINTEAFF
TRBV6-5	TRBJ1-1	CASSPGWGHTEAFF
TRBV6-5	TRBJ2-5	CASSARGRRETQYF
TRBV10-3	TRBJ1-5	CAIRNQPQHF
TRBV30	TRBJ2-3	CAWDTGDTQYF
TRBV30	TRBJ1-4	CAWSVIGNEKLFF
TRBV2	TRBJ2-3	CASSEIARQWDETDTQYF
TRBV6-1	TRBJ1-5	CASRAGAGGNQPQHF
TRBV5-1	TRBJ2-3	CASSEIGTGSTDTQYF
TRBV6-4	TRBJ2-3	CASSGLAGESDTQYF
TRBV6-1	TRBJ2-1	CASSGGQGREQFF
TRBV6-1	TRBJ2-7	CASSGLPGLASSYEQYF
TRBV5-1	TRBJ1-1	CASSGGSANTEAFF
TRBV7-9	TRBJ2-1	CASSYIAGFYNEQFF
TRBV6-5	TRBJ1-2	CASSYGTVLRGYTF
TRBV2	TRBJ2-5	CASSGGTQTQYF
TRBV5-1	TRBJ2-7	CASSTTTRVEQYF
TRBV6-1	TRBJ2-7	CASSAYEQYF
TRBV6-5	TRBJ1-2	CASRSSGNYGYTF
TRBV10-3	TRBJ1-1	CAVSQVLNTEAFF
TRBV20-1	TRBJ2-1	CSAFFSEQFF